This TCR beta chain stems from a study of persistence of HIV-infected CD4 T cells. Study-wide background: Isolated cells were CMV- and HIV-1 Gag-responding CD4+ T cells. Study-level findings and limits: Within sorted populations, more oligoclonal TCRs accompanied more oligoclonal proviruses. Degenerate expanded CDR3beta sequences were enriched among CMV- and Gag-responding cells.

Sequencing used immunoSEQ version 4 in survey mode. Produced via immunoSEQ multiplex PCR; TCRdb's table is partial and in-frame only. The table has roughly 60,000 clones, 70% to 75% seen once. CDR3 length equals 14 residues. Per the germline V gene, CDR1 is MNHEY and CDR2 is SVGAGI. Trimming pared 5 bases from V and 5 bases from J, leaving 15 bases between. Only one count was recorded for this clone. Its antigen is as yet unknown. An overlapping HIV-1 Gag peptide pool stimulated these cells at 0.85 to 1 ug/peptide/mL. Sorted nonresponding memory CD4+ T cells were CD40L-negative, CD69-negative, CD45RO-high. A roughly 19-hour stimulation of CD8-depleted PBMCs used anti-CD28/CD49d costimulation, CD40-blocking antibody and enfuvirtide.

The material was CD4+ T cells sorted from PBMCs after roughly 20-hour stimulation, obtained from a patient who received antiretroviral therapy. The clonotype comes from an adult man with HIV who was CMV-seropositive. The chain uses TRBV6-5 and TRBJ1-1, with D tentatively TRBD1 (5 bases). The CDR3 here is CASSPRRGRTEAFF. CDR3 nucleotides: TGTGCCAGCAGTCCAAGACGGGGGAGAACTGAAGCTTTCTTT.